This T cell receptor (beta chain) comes out of a study of shared clonotypes between healthy human individuals (dated by TCRdb to the early 2020s). Notes on the research overall: A few men and two women, aged 18 to 49 years, made up the cohort. For each donor, CD4 naive and CD4 memory were each run on three plates, CD8 naive on two plates, and CD8 memory on one plate. Different laboratories and diverse techniques were used to prepare libraries and sequence TCR repertoires, to increase sequencing depth and limit assay-specific biases. To estimate repertoire size and how much clonotypes are shared between individuals, the study performed deep sequencing of blood TCR repertoires from a few healthy adults. Leukapheresis yielded between about 0.85 and 9.5 billion PBMCs per donor. Results and caveats for the whole study, not just this receptor: Because the study included a small number of donors, the genetic and exposure-history diversity represented was limited. Pairwise subsampling led to the expectation that sequencing depth would affect the degree of clonotype sharing among donors. Naive subsets generally had larger estimated clonotype richness than memory subsets did. Incomplete sequencing was indicated by rarefaction of sorted-subset datasets, despite the large sequencing depth. Sampling was restricted to blood, and TCR repertoires in tissue are likely to differ from TCR repertoires in blood. Across a handful of donors, roughly 5.1% of naive CD4, approximately 4% of naive CD8, about 2.3% of memory CD4, and under 0.45% of memory CD8 clonotypes were shared. Higher generation probabilities were observed for clonotypes shared by all four sorted-subset donors than for non-shared clonotypes.

CD8 naive samples consisted of CD45RO-negative cells that were positively selected for CCR7, yielding a CD45RA+CCR7+ population without TemRA cells. Donors were healthy HIV-negative adults with no recently reported acute infections or vaccinations. Every donor was a Caucasian adult residing in Nashville, Tennessee, USA. After blood collection by leukapheresis, PBMCs were isolated using Ficoll-Histopaque density gradient centrifugation and then cryopreserved in the vapor phase of liquid nitrogen. Analytical flow cytometry was used to check the purity and quantity of each magnetically sorted T cell population. From each sorted fraction, genomic DNA was isolated and quantified by UV absorbance on a Nanodrop 2000c. Using the deep immunoSEQ assay, TCR CDR3 regions were amplified from genomic DNA by multiplex PCR. Extracted genomic DNA from each cell subset was spread evenly across all wells of several immunoSEQ 96-well plates, with each plate serving as a replicate. For sorted subsets, each replicate PCR was loaded with approximately 0.2 ug genomic DNA, equivalent to about 33,000 T cell genomes. Purified libraries were measured with a Qubit 3.0 fluorometer, size-checked on a Bioanalyzer 2100, and measured again with the KAPA Library Quantification kit. Every immunoSEQ 96-well plate was sequenced on a dedicated single-read 150-cycle Illumina NextSeq 550 flow cell. As for the original processing: Because the immunoSEQ output held only junctional sequences and lacked quality scores, the filtering could not match the filtering applied to full-length reads. Sequences were annotated with PyIR, a Python wrapper for IgBLAST v1.9, using IMGT germline references to assign V/J genes and CDR3. Reads with weak V/J assignments (E-value above 1e-6), missing CDR3, stop codons, out-of-frame junctions, or ambiguous translated residues were removed. A V3J clonotype was defined by an identical inferred V gene, J gene, and CDR3 amino acid sequence. Percentage overlap between repertoires was computed as shared unique clonotypes divided by the size of the smaller repertoire. RTK rarefaction, the Chao1 estimator, and Recon v2.1 estimates of unobserved clonotypes were used to assess repertoire richness. Generation probabilities were computed with OLGA for all TCRbeta clonotypes obtained by the gDNA method from four donors. TCRdb provides this immuneACCESS table in a form limited to in-frame rearrangements. Some clones are lacking; in checked studies, under half of them reflect an unresolved V gene, and why the rest are absent is not known. V, J and clone size were drawn from that table, and D and trimming were deduced from the DNA. This sample is represented by over 2 million clones; about 95% of them were singletons. The ten largest clones represent about 1.1% of the sample.

Details on this clone: Its antigen remains unidentified. No much larger clonotype is one base removed from it; base qualities were not supplied.

Measured from the cysteine to the phenylalanine, the CDR3 is 14 residues long. Solely the CDR3 DNA is kept, with 42 bases framed from the first base. Via the germline V gene (reference sequence), CDR1 is SGHNT and CDR2 YYREEE. Between the V and J ends, shortened by 1 base and 4 bases respectively, the junction contains 10 bases. The source of this sequence is a man younger than 35 in good health. Sequenced input: naive CD8+ T cells sorted from blood. This specimen's cell subset or site label, interpreted: CD45RA+CCR7+. The rearrangement combines TRBV5-4 with TRBJ2-3; the D gene is not confidently resolved. CDR3 sequence: CASSLNIGPDTQYF. The nucleotide sequence reads as follows: TGTGCCAGCAGCTTGAACATTGGGCCAGATACGCAGTATTTT.